These 10 T cell receptor beta chains originate from one sample sequenced in a study of blood T cells in healthy people across ages. PCR was performed a second time for roughly 7 to 12 cycles using a sample-barcoded 5' primer and a J-beta primer mix. Via MiXCR, TCRdb re-called the 5' RACE reads, giving one row per CDR3 protein. Seen here are 550,000 to 750,000 distinct CDR3 sequences, more than 20% observed once, and the top ten hold 3.6%. The sequencing sample was made of blood. These receptors were taken from a man aged 65-85 years in good health.

This clonotype has more than one count but fewer than ten. The genes are TRBV28 and TRBJ2-5; 10 bases align to TRBD1. Germline V CDR1 and CDR2: MDHEN, SYDVKM. Trimming at V came to 6 bases and at J to 2 bases, leaving 6 bases not matched to a gene. This CDR3 contains 15 residues. The CDR3 DNA reads TGTGCCAGCAGATCCGGGACAGGGGTACAAGAGACCCAGTACTTC. It encodes CASRSGTGVQETQYF.

The table lists this clonotype with a few counts. The rearrangement joins TRBV3-1 to TRBJ2-1, with 7 nucleotides matching TRBD2. Losses at the gene ends were 2 bases for V and 7 bases for J; bases not matched to a gene: 5. The CDR3 has 14 amino acids. The germline gives CDR1 LGHDT, CDR2 YNNKEL (reference sequence). The CDR3 protein is CASSQSGAANEQFF. In DNA form, the CDR3 reads TGTGCCAGCAGCCAAAGCGGGGCGGCAAATGAGCAGTTCTTC.

J is TRBJ2-5 and V is TRBV7-8; TRBD1 or TRBD2 may be the D gene (6 bases each). The better agreement between TRBJ2-7 and the DNA end casts doubt on the J call. Germline lookup yields CDR1 SGHVS and CDR2 FQNEAQ. This CDR3 is 15 amino acids long. The CDR3 spells CASSLATGATYEQYF. CDR3 bases: TGTGCCAGCAGCTTAGCGACGGGGGCTACCTACGAGCAGTACTTC.

This clonotype was picked up a small number of times. This sequence joins TRBV3-1 and TRBJ1-2; 9 bases agree with TRBD1. Germline V CDR1 and CDR2: LGHDT, YNNKEL (reference sequence). V lost 2 bases, J lost 8 bases, and 6 bases stayed unmatched. This CDR3 is built from 14 residues. CDR3 sequence (DNA): TGTGCCAGCAGCCAATTCGACAGGGGGTCCGGCTACACCTTC. Translating gives CASSQFDRGSGYTF.

CDR3 loop: CSASRFGEQFF. CDR3 DNA: TGCAGCGCCTCCAGGTTCGGTGAGCAGTTCTTC. The chain carries TRBV29-1 and TRBJ2-1; the D is unclear. Deletions cut 7 bases from V and 9 bases from J, with 13 bases between. CDR3 length equals 11 residues. Germline V gene data show CDR1 as SQVTM and CDR2 as ANQGSEA.

As to this clonotype: The junction and the germline gene differ at one end; a read error may be behind it. The chain carries TRBV12-3 or TRBV12-4 and TRBJ2-5, with D perhaps being TRBD1 or TRBD2 (5 bases each). The CDR3 runs to 14 residues. CDR3 sequence reads: CASNHGAIQEIQYF. Here the CDR3 DNA reads TGTGCCAGCAATCACGGGGCCATACAAGAGATCCAGTACTTC.

V is TRBV20-1 and J is TRBJ2-3; either TRBD1 or TRBD2 may fit D (5 bases each). V was cut by 6 bases and J by 3 bases, with 16 bases left in between. CDR1 is DFQATT, CDR2 SNEGSKA, per germline (reference sequence). The CDR3 runs 14 residues. The CDR3 loop reads CSAPNNWGTDTQYF. As DNA, the CDR3 is TGCAGTGCCCCCAACAATTGGGGGACAGATACGCAGTATTTT.

The chain joins TRBV6-1 to TRBJ2-7, with 7 nucleotides matching TRBD1. This CDR3 is built from 13 residues. Germline trimming cut 5 bases from V and 1 base from J; bases unmatched to any gene: 2. Germline CDR1 is MNHNS and CDR2 is SASEGT. The chain's CDR3 is CASSKQGSYEQYF. The CDR3 DNA sequence: TGTGCCAGCAGTAAACAGGGGTCCTACGAGCAGTACTTC.

This clonotype was detected a few times. One junction end does not reproduce the germline sequence, and a read error may be involved. The chain uses TRBV20-1 and TRBJ2-1; 11 nucleotides line up with TRBD2. CDR1 is DFQATT and CDR2 is SNEGSKA in the germline V gene (reference sequence). The CDR3 spans 14 residues. For the CDR3, the DNA is TGCGGTGCGGGAGGACTAGCGGGTTACAATGAGCAGTTCTTC. It is translated as CGAGGLAGYNEQFF.

V and J are TRBV24-1 and TRBJ2-4, with D tentatively TRBD1 or TRBD2 (5 bases each). Germline V gene data show CDR1 as KGHDR and CDR2 as SFDVKD. The length of the CDR3 is 15 residues. Deletions cut 4 bases from V and 1 base from J, with 10 bases between. This CDR3 reads CATSETGPAKNIQYF. CDR3 sequence (DNA): TGTGCCACCAGTGAAACGGGGCCTGCCAAAAACATTCAGTACTTC.